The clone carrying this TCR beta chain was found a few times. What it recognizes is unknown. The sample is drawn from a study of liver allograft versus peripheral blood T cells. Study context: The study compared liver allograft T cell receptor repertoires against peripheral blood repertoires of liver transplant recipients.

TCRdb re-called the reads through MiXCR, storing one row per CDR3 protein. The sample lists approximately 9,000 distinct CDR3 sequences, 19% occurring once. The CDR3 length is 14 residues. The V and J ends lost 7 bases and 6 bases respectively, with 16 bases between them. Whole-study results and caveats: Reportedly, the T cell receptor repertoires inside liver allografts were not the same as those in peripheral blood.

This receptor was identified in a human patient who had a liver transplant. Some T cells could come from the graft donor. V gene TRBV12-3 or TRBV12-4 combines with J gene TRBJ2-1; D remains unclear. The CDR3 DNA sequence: TGTGCCAGCATTCTCGGACGTGATCCCAATGAGCAGTTCTTC. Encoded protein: CASILGRDPNEQFF.